The clone carrying this TCR beta chain was detected once. Its antigen is not known. The donor cohort consisted entirely of Caucasian adults residing in Nashville, Tennessee. Negatively enriched CD4+ T cells were divided by CD45RA into naive and memory. The V gene's germline CDR1 is SGDLS and CDR2 YYNGEE. The CDR3 is 14 amino acids. V lost 0 bases, J lost 4 bases, and 8 bases lay in between. These data come from a study of shared clonotypes between healthy human individuals. General study findings and limits: Among non-shared clonotypes, generation probabilities were lower than among those shared by all four donors. Approximately 5.4% of naive CD4 clonotypes were common to several donors.

Only in-frame clones appear in the TCRdb table, and some are missing; sequencing was by immunoSEQ multiplex PCR. The data show 2.3 million or so clones, approximately 95% seen once. The source is a man in his late teens or twenties in good health. Some clones in this sample may be carry-over from other donors' samples. The rearrangement links TRBV9 to TRBJ1-3; D is uncertain. The sample consisted of naive CD4+ T cells from PBMCs. The sample's subset: CD45RA+ positively selected. The CDR3: CASSVDSRGNTIYF. The CDR3 coding sequence is TGTGCCAGCAGCGTAGACTCGCGGGGAAACACCATATATTTT.